The 14 T cell receptor beta chains below all came from one sample that was sequenced in a study of Graves' ophthalmopathy and Graves' hyperthyroidism. Investigators amplified TCR beta CDR3 regions from RNA transcripts. RT-PCR in the first round used HTBI primers; a second-round multiplex PCR followed. TCRdb processed the multiplex PCR reads anew with MiXCR; each CDR3 protein has one entry. The table shows some 210,000 distinct CDR3 sequences, with 29% occurring only once. The source material was peripheral blood. These receptors came from a man between 50 and 59 years old with Graves' ophthalmopathy.

Many counts were recorded for this clonotype. This chain joins TRBV14 and TRBJ2-7, with D maybe TRBD1 (5 bases). The germline CDR1 and CDR2 sequences are SGHDN and FVKESK. This CDR3 has 15 residues. V was trimmed by 5 bases and J by 0 bases, leaving 14 bases between them. The CDR3 nucleotides read TGTGCCAGCAGCTCCTTCAGGGCGAGCTCCTACGAGCAGTACTTC. It encodes CASSSFRASSYEQYF.

The sample holds one count of this clonotype. The chain couples TRBV12-3 or TRBV12-4 to TRBJ2-7; the D is unclear. V shed 1 base and J shed 8 bases, with 12 bases lying between them. The CDR3 extends over 13 amino acids. The CDR3 spells CASSLDYQPKQYF. The CDR3, as DNA: TGTGCCAGCAGTTTAGACTACCAACCCAAGCAGTACTTC.

In this sample, this clonotype turned up many times. This chain joins TRBV6-5 and TRBJ1-1; 9 positions agree with TRBD1. V gave up 6 bases and J gave up 5 bases; unmatched junction bases: 7. The CDR3 loop spans 14 amino acids. Germline loops: CDR1 MNHEY, CDR2 SVGAGI. CDR3 sequence reads: CASRYRGRKTEAFF. The CDR3 region has the DNA TGTGCCAGCAGGTACAGGGGGCGGAAAACTGAAGCTTTCTTT.

The chain employs TRBV6-2 or TRBV6-3 and TRBJ2-2, with unresolved D. V was clipped by 7 bases and J by 3 bases, with 9 bases between them. The V gene's germline CDR1 is MNHEY and CDR2 SVGEGT. The CDR3 extends over 13 amino acids. The CDR3, as DNA: TGTGCCAGCACCACTCTCGACACCGGGGAGCTGTTTTTT. This encodes CASTTLDTGELFF.

This clonotype appeared many times. This chain connects TRBV6-5 to TRBJ1-2; possibly TRBD1 for D (5 bases). This CDR3 region has 14 residues. Trimming stripped 0 bases from V and 3 bases from J, with 8 bases between. Per germline, CDR1 MNHEY and CDR2 SVGAGI. The CDR3 region has the DNA TGTGCCAGCAGTTACTCGGCAGGGCACTATGGCTACACCTTC. It translates to CASSYSAGHYGYTF.

This clonotype was counted ten times or more. J is TRBJ2-7 and V is TRBV7-8; D is uncertain. With 5 bases removed from V and 0 bases from J, the gap between germline ends came to 14 bases. Germline V gene data show CDR1 as SGHVS and CDR2 as FQNEAQ. There are 15 residues in the CDR3. The CDR3 sequence: CASSRTAIGSYEQYF. In DNA form, the CDR3 reads TGTGCCAGCAGCCGAACAGCTATTGGCTCCTACGAGCAGTACTTC.

In the case of this clonotype: An end of the junction differs from the germline gene, which may be a read error. The J gene is TRBJ1-2, the V gene TRBV12-3 or TRBV12-4; the D gene is possibly TRBD1 (6 bases). The CDR3 is 14 residues long. DNA for the CDR3: TGTGGCAGCAGTACAGGGTCCATGGCTTATGGCTACACCTTC. Translated: CGSSTGSMAYGYTF.

At least ten counts were recorded for this clonotype. V usage is TRBV19 and J usage is TRBJ2-2; D uncertain. Looked up from germline, CDR1 is LNHDA and CDR2 is SQIVND (reference sequence). V lost 1 base and J lost 4, with 10 bases in between. The CDR3 is made up of 15 amino acids. The DNA of the CDR3 is TGTGCCAGTAGTATAGCGGGCGGAGCCACCGGGGAGCTGTTTTTT. Its protein is CASSIAGGATGELFF.

V usage is TRBV19 and J usage is TRBJ1-1, with D tentatively TRBD1 (6 bases). Germline loops: CDR1 LNHDA, CDR2 SQIVND (reference sequence). V lost 3 bases and J 4 bases, leaving 15 bases between the germline ends. The length of the CDR3 is 15 residues. The CDR3: CASSMVQTGTTEAFF. CDR3 coding DNA: TGTGCCAGTAGTATGGTCCAAACAGGGACCACTGAAGCTTTCTTT.

Ten or more counts support this clonotype. The CDR3 region is CATSDQGEYGYTF. The CDR3 DNA sequence: TGTGCCACCAGTGATCAGGGAGAGTATGGCTACACCTTC. The rearrangement uses TRBV24-1 and TRBJ1-2, with a tentative D call TRBD1 (5 bases). The germline CDR1 and CDR2 sequences are KGHDR and SFDVKD. The CDR3 runs 13 residues. V was pared by 3 bases and J by 5 bases, with 9 bases between.

This clonotype was observed many times. The rearrangement joins TRBV5-1 to TRBJ1-1; TRBD1 aligns across 7 bases. CDR1 is SGHRS and CDR2 is YFSETQ in the germline V gene. J was trimmed by 5 bases and V by 2 bases; bases with no gene match: 6. This CDR3 region has 14 residues. CDR3: CASSFELTGTEAFF. The CDR3, as DNA: TGCGCCAGCAGCTTTGAACTGACAGGGACTGAAGCTTTCTTT.

This clonotype was recorded at least ten times. The chain combines TRBV30 with TRBJ1-2; D not certain. The CDR3 has 9 residues. CDR1 and CDR2 (germline): GTSNPN, SVGIG (reference sequence). CDR3: CALEYGYTF. The CDR3 coding sequence is TGTGCTCTAGAATATGGCTACACCTTC.

In this sample, this clonotype turned up many times. V is TRBV19 and J is TRBJ2-5; 9 nucleotides align to TRBD2. This CDR3 is 15 amino acids long. CDR1 is LNHDA and CDR2 is SQIVND in the germline V gene (reference sequence). V was clipped by 8 bases and J by 5 bases; unmatched bases: 12. The CDR3 here is CASAFSSGSAETQYF. The CDR3 bases are TGTGCCAGTGCTTTCAGTAGCGGGAGTGCGGAGACCCAGTACTTC.

This clonotype was seen many times. CDR3 protein: CASSLWDRGQETQYF. Written as DNA, the CDR3 is TGTGCCAGCAGCTTATGGGACAGGGGGCAAGAGACCCAGTACTTC. The chain is built from TRBV5-8 and TRBJ2-5; 11 bases are shared with TRBD1. This CDR3 is 15 amino acids long. Germline V lookup: CDR1 SGHTS, CDR2 YDEGEE. The ends lost 2 bases at V and 2 bases at J; junction bases unmatched: 2.